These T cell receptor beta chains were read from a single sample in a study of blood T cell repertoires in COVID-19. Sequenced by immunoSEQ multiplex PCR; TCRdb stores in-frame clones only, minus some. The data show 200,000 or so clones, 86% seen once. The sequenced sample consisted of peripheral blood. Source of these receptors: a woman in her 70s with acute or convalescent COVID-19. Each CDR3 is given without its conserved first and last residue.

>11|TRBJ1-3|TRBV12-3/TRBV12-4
ASSFSGGNTIY
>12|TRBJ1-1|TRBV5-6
ASSLSGGGTEAF
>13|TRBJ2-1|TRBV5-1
ASSPTPLQDNEQF
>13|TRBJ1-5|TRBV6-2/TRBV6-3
ASSFQGALGQPQH
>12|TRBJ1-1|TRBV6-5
ASSPEVPNTEAF
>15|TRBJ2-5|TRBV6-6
ASSQRASGVTQETQY
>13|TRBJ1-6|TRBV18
ASSPPTVRGSPLH
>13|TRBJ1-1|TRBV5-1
ASSFGDRDHTEAF
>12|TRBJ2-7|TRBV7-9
ASSSRRDSYEQY
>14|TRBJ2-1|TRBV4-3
ASSQGRLAGGNEQF
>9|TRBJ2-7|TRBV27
ASQGAYEQY
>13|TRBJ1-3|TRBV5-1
ASSLSGGTGNTIY
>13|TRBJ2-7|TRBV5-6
ASSPLGADSYEQY
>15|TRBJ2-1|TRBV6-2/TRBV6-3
ASSYGLAVLSYNEQF
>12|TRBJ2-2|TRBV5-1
ASIGTQGPGELF
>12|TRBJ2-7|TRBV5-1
ASASGTNSYEQY